This T cell receptor beta chain was identified in a study of Tregs in tolerant kidney transplant recipients. Produced via immunoSEQ multiplex PCR; TCRdb's table is partial and in-frame only. The table shows some 240,000 clones, with around 81% occurring only once. Thawed PBMCs were FACS-sorted into unstimulated CD4+CD25+CD127- regulatory T cells, CD4+CD25- non-regulatory cells, CD4 and CD8 cells. The receptor comes from a human donor in good health. Material: CD4+ T cells from blood.

CDR3 nucleotides: TGTGCCAGCTCACCAGACATAGAGCCTAACTATGGCTACACCTTC. This codes for CASSPDIEPNYGYTF. J is TRBJ1-2 and V is TRBV18; D gene ambiguous. Trimming removed 2 bases from V and 0 bases from J, with 10 bases in between. There are 15 residues in the CDR3. Germline V CDR1 and CDR2: KGHSH, LQKENI. The full variable domain, with the rest looked up from reference TRBV18 and TRBJ1-2, is NAGVMQNPRHLVRRRGQEARLRCSPMKGHSHVYWYRQLPEEGLKFMVYLQKENIIDESGMPKERFSAEFPKEGPSILRIQQVVRGDSAAYFCASSPDIEPNYGYTFGSGTRLTVV.